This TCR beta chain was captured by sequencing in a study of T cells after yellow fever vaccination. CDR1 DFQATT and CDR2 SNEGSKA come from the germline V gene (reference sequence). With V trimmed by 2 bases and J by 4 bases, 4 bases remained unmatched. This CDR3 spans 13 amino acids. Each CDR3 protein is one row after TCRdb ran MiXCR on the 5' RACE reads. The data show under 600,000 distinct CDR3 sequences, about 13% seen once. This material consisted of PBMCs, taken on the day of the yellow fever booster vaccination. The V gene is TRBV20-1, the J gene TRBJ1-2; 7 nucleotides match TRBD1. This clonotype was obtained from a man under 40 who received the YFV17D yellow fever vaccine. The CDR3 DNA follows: TGCAGTGCTAGACCGGGACAGACCTATGGCTACACCTTC. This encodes CSARPGQTYGYTF.